This T cell receptor (beta chain) was identified in a study of blood T cell repertoires in COVID-19. Study context: Both acute and convalescent COVID-19 samples were obtained from the United States, Italy and Spain. The cDNA or gDNA used as material had been derived from T cells, B-cell-depleted T cells, or PBMCs.

Original handling: Scientists estimated how many nucleated cells there were by amplifying reference gene primers. TCRdb's table, derived via immunoSEQ multiplex PCR, lists solely in-frame clones and lacks some. That table gives V, J and clone size, and the DNA gave D and trimming. The repertoire includes approximately 68,000 clones, 85% to 90% of them detected once, and approximately 10% sits in the top ten. V shed 5 bases, J shed 5 bases, and the junction held 4 bases outside the gene matches. Germline values: CDR1 LNHDA, CDR2 SQIVND (reference sequence). The CDR3 spans 13 residues. This clone is a singleton in its sample.

The chain is built from TRBV19 and TRBJ2-5; 8 positions match TRBD1. Sequencing was performed on peripheral blood. The sequence came from a man aged 70 or older with active or convalescent COVID-19. The CDR3 spells CASSLYRGETQYF. The CDR3 DNA follows: TGTGCCAGTAGTTTATACAGGGGGGAGACCCAGTACTTC.